This T cell receptor beta chain is from a study of blood T cell repertoires in COVID-19. Study context: Samples representing acute and convalescent COVID-19 were sourced from the United States, Italy and Spain. PBMCs, B-cell-depleted T cells, or T cells provided the cDNA or gDNA that made up the material.

With 4 bases removed from V and 2 bases from J, the gap between germline ends came to 10 bases. The V gene's germline CDR1 is LGHDT and CDR2 YNNKEL (reference sequence). The CDR3 runs to 14 residues. In the original processing: Reference gene primer amplification gave nucleated cell count estimates. Repertoires were generated with immunoSEQ multiplex PCR, while TCRdb's copy carries only in-frame clones and drops some. V and J calls and clone size are given by that table; D and trimming were obtained from the DNA. The sample has 150,000 to 200,000 clones, about 88% seen once. The sample taken for sequencing was peripheral blood. The TCR comes from a man aged 55 to 70 with acute or convalescent COVID-19. The chain links TRBV3-1 (or the pseudogene TRBV3-2) to TRBJ2-3, with D maybe TRBD2 (6 bases). The CDR3 sequence: CASSRDSHTDTQYF. The CDR3 bases are TGTGCCAGCAGCCGGGACTCACACACAGATACGCAGTATTTT.